A selection of T cell receptor beta chains follows, all from one sample in a study of blood T cells in healthy people across ages. From the 5' RACE reads, TCRdb called clonotypes with MiXCR, one entry per CDR3 protein. The sample shows approximately 780,000 distinct CDR3 sequences, approximately 24% of them seen only once. The same data also contributed to another study, on T cells of mothers and their children.

The sequenced sample was blood. The receptors originated from a boy younger than 18 in good health. Both conserved end residues are trimmed from each CDR3. The D gene is left open where the match is weak.

V gene	J gene	D gene	CDR3 protein
TRBV27	TRBJ2-3	TRBD2	ASSLGLAGGPITDTQY
TRBV3-1	TRBJ2-5	NA	ASSQGGGWY
TRBV4-1	TRBJ2-3	NA	ASSQDSGTGTDTQY
TRBV5-1	TRBJ2-5	NA	ASSRDGGVRETQY
TRBV24-1	TRBJ2-2	NA	ATRGSGTGELF
TRBV11-1	TRBJ2-1	TRBD2	ASSLVLAGGKYEQF
TRBV20-1	TRBJ1-1	NA	SAPPDRGPNTEAF
TRBV2	TRBJ2-3	TRBD2	ASSERAGGLPDTQY
TRBV12-3/TRBV12-4	NA	TRBD1	ASSPQGTGTHEQY
TRBV7-9	TRBJ2-3	TRBD2	ASSWGLEGSDTQY
TRBV28	TRBJ2-7	NA	ASSYPTVYEQY
TRBV5-1	TRBJ2-3	NA	ASSLAEKDTQY
TRBV2	TRBJ1-6	NA	ASSEGRENSPLH
TRBV28	TRBJ2-5	NA	ASIKGHQETQY
TRBV20-1	TRBJ1-1	NA	SGVRGLEAF
TRBV5-1	TRBJ1-2	NA	ASSPRTIDYGYT
TRBV4-2	TRBJ2-7	NA	ASSQEVLNYEQH
TRBV4-2	TRBJ2-7	TRBD2	ASSQVASGGGTYEQY
TRBV15	TRBJ2-5	NA	ATSRGVGETQY
TRBV11-2	TRBJ1-4	NA	ASSLRRNEKLF
TRBV28	TRBJ2-7	NA	ASSPIDRDAYEQY
TRBV6-1	NA	TRBD2	ASSEKLASGGPRYEQY
TRBV29-1	TRBJ2-7	NA	SVYSRVISYEQY
TRBV12-3/TRBV12-4	TRBJ2-7	NA	ASRGTAAYEQY
TRBV2	TRBJ2-3	TRBD2	ASSVGLAGVY
TRBV29-1	TRBJ2-5	NA	SGGGETQY
TRBV18	TRBJ2-7	TRBD1	ASSLSANRGYEQY
TRBV13	TRBJ1-1	NA	ASRVVRGGEAF
TRBV5-5	TRBJ1-2	TRBD1	ASSSSGTVLYGYT
TRBV11-2	TRBJ2-6	NA	ASRLLYRAGANVPT
TRBV11-2	NA	TRBD1	ASSARDRGLEQY
TRBV9	TRBJ2-1	NA	ASSVANRLNEQF
TRBV5-5	TRBJ2-2	NA	ASREGFDTGELF
TRBV29-1	TRBJ2-3	NA	SVAAENTDTQY
TRBV29-1	TRBJ2-1	NA	SAKAGQKNEQF
TRBV7-3	TRBJ2-6	NA	ASSPRVIGSSGANVLT
TRBV6-5	TRBJ2-1	NA	ASSTGSGGNEQF
TRBV10-3	TRBJ2-4	TRBD1	AISSPDRGKNIQY
TRBV20-1	TRBJ2-3	NA	SASDSLVTDTQY
TRBV5-1	TRBJ1-4	TRBD1	ASSLPTRQGPDEKLF
TRBV10-2	TRBJ1-5	NA	ASSPAGGNQPQH
TRBV20-1	TRBJ2-1	NA	SAPSWNSYNEQF
TRBV29-1	TRBJ2-2	NA	SVVTPTGELF
TRBV9	TRBJ2-1	TRBD2	ASSVMGLAYNEQF
TRBV13	TRBJ2-7	TRBD1	ASSLLGTGAYEQY
TRBV29-1	TRBJ1-1	NA	SVMGRLNTEAF
TRBV6-5	TRBJ2-7	NA	ASGQGSFYEQY
TRBV21-1	TRBJ1-2	NA	ASSHGGTSPRGYGYT